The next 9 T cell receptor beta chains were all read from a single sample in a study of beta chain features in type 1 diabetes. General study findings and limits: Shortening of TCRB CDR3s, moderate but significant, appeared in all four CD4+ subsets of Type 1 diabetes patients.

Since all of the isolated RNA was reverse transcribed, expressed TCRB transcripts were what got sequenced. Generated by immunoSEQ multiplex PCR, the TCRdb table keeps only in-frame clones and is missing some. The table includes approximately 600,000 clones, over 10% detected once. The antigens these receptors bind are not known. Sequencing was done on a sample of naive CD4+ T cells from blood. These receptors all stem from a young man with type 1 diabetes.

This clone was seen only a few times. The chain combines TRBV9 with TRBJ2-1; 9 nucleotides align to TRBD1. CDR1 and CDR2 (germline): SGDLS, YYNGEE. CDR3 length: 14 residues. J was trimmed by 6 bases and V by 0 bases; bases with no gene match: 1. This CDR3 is CASSVGTGVNEQFF. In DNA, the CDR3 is TGTGCCAGCAGCGTAGGGACAGGGGTCAATGAGCAGTTCTTC.

In DNA form, the CDR3 reads TGTGCCACTGAACGGGGGCTCGGAAGCACAGATACGCAGTATTTT. Its translation: CATERGLGSTDTQYF. The V and J genes are TRBV10-3 and TRBJ2-3; D may be TRBD1 or TRBD2 (6 bases each). CDR1 and CDR2 from the germline V gene are ENHRY and SYGVKD. V lost 10 bases to trimming and J lost 0 bases, with 17 bases between them. The CDR3 extends over 15 amino acids.

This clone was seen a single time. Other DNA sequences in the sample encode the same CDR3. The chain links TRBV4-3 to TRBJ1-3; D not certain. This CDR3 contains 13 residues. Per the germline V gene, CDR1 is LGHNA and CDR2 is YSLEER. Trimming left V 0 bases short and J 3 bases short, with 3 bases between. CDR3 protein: CASSQERGNTIYF. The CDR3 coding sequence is TGCGCCAGCAGCCAAGAGCGTGGAAACACCATATATTTT.

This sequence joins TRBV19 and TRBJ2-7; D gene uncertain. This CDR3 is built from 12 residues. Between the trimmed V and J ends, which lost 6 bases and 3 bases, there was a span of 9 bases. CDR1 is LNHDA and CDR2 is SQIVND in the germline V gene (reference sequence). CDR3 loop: CASRGNRYEQYF. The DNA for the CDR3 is TGTGCCAGTAGGGGTAACCGCTACGAGCAGTACTTC. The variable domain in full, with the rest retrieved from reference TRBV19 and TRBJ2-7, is DGGITQSPKYLFRKEGQNVTLSCEQNLNHDAMYWYRQDPGQGLRLIYYSQIVNDFQKGDIAEGYSVSREKKESFPLTVTSAQKNPTAFYLCASRGNRYEQYFGPGTRLTVT.

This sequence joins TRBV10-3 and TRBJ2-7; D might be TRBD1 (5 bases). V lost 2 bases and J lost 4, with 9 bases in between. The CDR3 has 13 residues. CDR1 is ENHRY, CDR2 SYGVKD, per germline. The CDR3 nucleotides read TGTGCCATCAGTGAGATCCAGGGATACGAGCAGTACTTC. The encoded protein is CAISEIQGYEQYF.

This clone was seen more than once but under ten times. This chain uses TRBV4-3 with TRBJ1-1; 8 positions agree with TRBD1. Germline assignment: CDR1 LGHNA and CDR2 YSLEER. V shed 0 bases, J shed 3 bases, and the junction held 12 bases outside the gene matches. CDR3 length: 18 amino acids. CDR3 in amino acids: CASSQDLRADREDTEAFF. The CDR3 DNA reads TGCGCCAGCAGCCAAGATTTGCGAGCGGACAGGGAAGACACTGAAGCTTTCTTT.

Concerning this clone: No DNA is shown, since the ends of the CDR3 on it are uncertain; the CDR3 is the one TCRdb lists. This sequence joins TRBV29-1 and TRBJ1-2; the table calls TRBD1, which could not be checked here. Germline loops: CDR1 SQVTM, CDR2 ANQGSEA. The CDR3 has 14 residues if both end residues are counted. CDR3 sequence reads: CSVEDPAGVGVGTF.

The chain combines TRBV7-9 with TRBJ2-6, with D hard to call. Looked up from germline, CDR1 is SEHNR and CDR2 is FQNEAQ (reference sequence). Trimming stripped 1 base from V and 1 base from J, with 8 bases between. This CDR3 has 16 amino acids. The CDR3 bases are TGTGCCAGCAGCTTAGTTTCCCTTTCTGGGGCCAACGTCCTGACTTTC. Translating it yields CASSLVSLSGANVLTF.

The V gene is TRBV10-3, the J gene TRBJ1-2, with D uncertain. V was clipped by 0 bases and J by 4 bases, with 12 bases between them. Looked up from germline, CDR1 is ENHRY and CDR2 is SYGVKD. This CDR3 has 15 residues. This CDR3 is CAISESIGTLYGYTF. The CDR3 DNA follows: TGTGCCATCAGTGAGTCGATAGGTACACTCTATGGCTACACCTTC.